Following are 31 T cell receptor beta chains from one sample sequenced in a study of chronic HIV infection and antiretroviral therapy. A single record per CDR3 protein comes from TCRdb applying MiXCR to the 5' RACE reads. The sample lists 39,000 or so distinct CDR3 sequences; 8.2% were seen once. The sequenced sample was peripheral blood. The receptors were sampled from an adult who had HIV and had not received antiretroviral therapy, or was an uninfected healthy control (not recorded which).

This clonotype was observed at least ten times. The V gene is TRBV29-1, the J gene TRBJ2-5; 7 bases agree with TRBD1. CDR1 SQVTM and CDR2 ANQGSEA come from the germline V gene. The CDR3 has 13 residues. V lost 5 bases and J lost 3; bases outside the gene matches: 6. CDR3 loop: CSVNRGPKETQYF. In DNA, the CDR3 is TGCAGCGTTAACAGGGGACCAAAAGAGACCCAGTACTTC.

CDR3 residues: CASREAGGDTQYF. DNA of the CDR3: TGTGCCAGCCGGGAAGCGGGAGGAGATACGCAGTATTTT. The chain uses TRBV12-3 or TRBV12-4 and TRBJ2-3, with 9 bases lining up with TRBD2. The CDR3 runs to 13 residues. Trimming took 8 bases from V and 5 from J; bases not matched to a gene: 5.

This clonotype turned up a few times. The CDR3 DNA reads as TGCAGCGTCCTGGCCCCGGGACAGCCATATGGCTACACCTTC. Translated: CSVLAPGQPYGYTF. This rearrangement joins TRBV29-1 to TRBJ1-2, with 7 bases that match TRBD1. Trimming cost V 6 bases and J 5 bases; bases outside gene matches: 12. The CDR3 has 14 residues. The germline V gene has CDR1 SQVTM and CDR2 ANQGSEA.

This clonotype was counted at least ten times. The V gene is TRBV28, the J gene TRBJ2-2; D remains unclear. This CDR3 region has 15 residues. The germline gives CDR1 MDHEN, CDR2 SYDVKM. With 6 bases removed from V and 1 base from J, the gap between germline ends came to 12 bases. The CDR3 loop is CASSTERLNTGELFF. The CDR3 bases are TGTGCCAGCAGCACGGAGAGATTGAACACCGGGGAGCTGTTTTTT.

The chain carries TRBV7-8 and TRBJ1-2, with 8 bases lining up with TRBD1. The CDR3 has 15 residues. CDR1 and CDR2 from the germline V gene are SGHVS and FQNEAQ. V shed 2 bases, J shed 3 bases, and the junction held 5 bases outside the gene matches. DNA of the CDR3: TGTGCCAGCAGCTTAACATCAGGGGGCGACTATGGCTACACCTTC. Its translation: CASSLTSGGDYGYTF.

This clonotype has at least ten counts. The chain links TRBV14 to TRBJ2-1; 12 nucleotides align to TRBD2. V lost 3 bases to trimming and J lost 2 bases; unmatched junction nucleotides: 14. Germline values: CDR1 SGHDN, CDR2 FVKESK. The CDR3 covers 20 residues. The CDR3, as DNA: TGTGCCAGCAGCCATTCTCGGCTAGCGGGAGGGAAGCGAACCTACAATGAGCAGTTCTTC. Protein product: CASSHSRLAGGKRTYNEQFF.

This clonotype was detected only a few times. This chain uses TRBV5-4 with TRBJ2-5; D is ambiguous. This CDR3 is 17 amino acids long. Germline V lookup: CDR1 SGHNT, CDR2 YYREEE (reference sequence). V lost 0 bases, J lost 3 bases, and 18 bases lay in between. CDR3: CASSLALTADWKETQYF. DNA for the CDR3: TGTGCCAGCAGCTTGGCGCTGACTGCCGATTGGAAAGAGACCCAGTACTTC.

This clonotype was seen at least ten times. The CDR3 DNA reads TGCGCCAGCAGCTTGGAGGGGGGGCGCCTTGACGAGCAGTACTTC. As protein: CASSLEGGRLDEQYF. The chain recombines TRBV5-1 with TRBJ2-7; D might be TRBD2 (7 bases). The V gene's germline CDR1 is SGHRS and CDR2 YFSETQ. The CDR3 spans 15 residues. Trimming removed 0 bases at V and 5 bases at J, with 15 bases between.

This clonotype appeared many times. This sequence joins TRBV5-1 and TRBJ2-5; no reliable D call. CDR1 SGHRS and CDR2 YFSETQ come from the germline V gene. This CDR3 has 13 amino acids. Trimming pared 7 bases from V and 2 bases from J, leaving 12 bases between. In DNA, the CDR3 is TGCGCCAGCTCACAAGGCAGACAAGAGACCCAGTACTTC. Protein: CASSQGRQETQYF.

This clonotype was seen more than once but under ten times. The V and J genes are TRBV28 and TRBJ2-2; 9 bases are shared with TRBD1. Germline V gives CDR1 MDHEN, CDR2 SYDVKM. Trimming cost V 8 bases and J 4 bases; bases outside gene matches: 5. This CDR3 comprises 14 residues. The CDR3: CASGLQGATGELFF. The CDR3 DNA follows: TGTGCCAGCGGGTTACAGGGGGCCACCGGGGAGCTGTTTTTT.

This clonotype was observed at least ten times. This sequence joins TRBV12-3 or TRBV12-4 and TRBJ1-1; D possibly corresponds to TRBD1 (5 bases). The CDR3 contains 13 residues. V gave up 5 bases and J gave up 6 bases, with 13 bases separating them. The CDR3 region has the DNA TGTGCCAGCAGTACCTCAGGGTACGCTGAAGCTTTCTTT. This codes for CASSTSGYAEAFF.

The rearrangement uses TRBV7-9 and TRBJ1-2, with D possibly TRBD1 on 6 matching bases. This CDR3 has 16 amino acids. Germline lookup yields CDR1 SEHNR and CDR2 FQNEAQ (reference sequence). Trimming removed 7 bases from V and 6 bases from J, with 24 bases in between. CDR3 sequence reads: CASTPARGIRGDGYTF. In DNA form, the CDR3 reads TGTGCCAGCACCCCGGCGAGGGGGATTAGGGGAGATGGCTACACCTTC.

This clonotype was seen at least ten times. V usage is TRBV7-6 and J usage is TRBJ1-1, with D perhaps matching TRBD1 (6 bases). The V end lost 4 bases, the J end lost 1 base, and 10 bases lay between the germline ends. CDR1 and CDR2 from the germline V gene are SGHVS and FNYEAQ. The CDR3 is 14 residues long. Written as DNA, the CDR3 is TGTGCCAGCAGCTCACAGGGTGCGAACACTGAAGCTTTCTTT. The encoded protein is CASSSQGANTEAFF.

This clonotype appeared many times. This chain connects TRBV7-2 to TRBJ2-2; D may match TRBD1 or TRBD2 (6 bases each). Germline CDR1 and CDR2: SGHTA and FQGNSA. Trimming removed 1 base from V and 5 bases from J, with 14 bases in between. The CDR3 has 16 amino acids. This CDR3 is CASSLGGGSYTGELFF. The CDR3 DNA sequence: TGTGCCAGCAGCTTAGGAGGGGGGAGTTATACCGGGGAGCTGTTTTTT.

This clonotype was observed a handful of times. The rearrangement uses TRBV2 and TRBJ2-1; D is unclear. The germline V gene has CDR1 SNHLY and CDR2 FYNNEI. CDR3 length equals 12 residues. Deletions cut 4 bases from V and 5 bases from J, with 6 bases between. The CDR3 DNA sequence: TGTGCCAGCAGTGGTGGAAACAATGAGCAGTTCTTC. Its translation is CASSGGNNEQFF.

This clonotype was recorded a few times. The CDR3 coding sequence is TGTGCCACCAGCAGAGGGACCTCTGGAAACACCATATATTTT. It translates to CATSRGTSGNTIYF. V usage is TRBV15 and J usage is TRBJ1-3; the D is unclear. The germline gives CDR1 LNHNV, CDR2 YYDKDF (reference sequence). V was cut by 1 base and J by 0 bases, with 4 bases left in between. The CDR3 loop spans 14 amino acids.

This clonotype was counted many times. The CDR3 DNA is TGCAGCGTTGAAGGACGGCTGAACACTGAAGCTTTCTTT. Its translation: CSVEGRLNTEAFF. This chain joins TRBV29-1 and TRBJ1-1; D gene ambiguous. The germline V and J ends were trimmed by 1 base and 0 bases, with 6 bases remaining between them. This CDR3 is built from 13 residues. Germline CDR1 is SQVTM and CDR2 is ANQGSEA.

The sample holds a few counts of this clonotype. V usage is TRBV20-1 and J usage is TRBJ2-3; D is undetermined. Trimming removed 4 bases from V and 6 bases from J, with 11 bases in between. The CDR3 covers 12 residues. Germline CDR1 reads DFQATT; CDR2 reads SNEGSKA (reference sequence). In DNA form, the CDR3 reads TGCAGTGCTACATCCCTTGCGGATACGCAGTATTTT. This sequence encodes CSATSLADTQYF.

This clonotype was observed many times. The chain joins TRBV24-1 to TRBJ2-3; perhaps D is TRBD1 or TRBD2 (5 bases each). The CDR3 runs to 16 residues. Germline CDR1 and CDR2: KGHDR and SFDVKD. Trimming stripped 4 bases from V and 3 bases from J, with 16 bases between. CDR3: CATSDPSPPGTDTQYF. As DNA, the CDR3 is TGTGCCACCAGTGACCCTAGCCCCCCAGGGACAGATACGCAGTATTTT.

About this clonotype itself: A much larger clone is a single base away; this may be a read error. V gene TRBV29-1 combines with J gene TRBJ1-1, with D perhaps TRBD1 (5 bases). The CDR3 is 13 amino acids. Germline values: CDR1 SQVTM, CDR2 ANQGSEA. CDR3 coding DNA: TGCAGCGTTGAAGATGGGGGGAGTGGTGAAACTTTCTTT. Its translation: CSVEDGGSGETFF.

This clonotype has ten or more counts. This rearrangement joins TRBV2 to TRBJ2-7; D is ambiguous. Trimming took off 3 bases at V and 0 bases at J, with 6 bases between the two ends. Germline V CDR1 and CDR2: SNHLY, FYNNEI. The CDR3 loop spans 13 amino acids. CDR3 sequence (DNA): TGTGCCAGCAGTGACAGCTACTCCTACGAGCAGTACTTC. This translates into CASSDSYSYEQYF. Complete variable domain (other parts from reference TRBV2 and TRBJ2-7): EPEVTQTPSHQVTQMGQEVILRCVPISNHLYFYWYRQILGQKVEFLVSFYNNEISEKSEIFDDQFSVERPDGSNFTLKIRSTKLEDSAMYFCASSDSYSYEQYFGPGTRLTVT.

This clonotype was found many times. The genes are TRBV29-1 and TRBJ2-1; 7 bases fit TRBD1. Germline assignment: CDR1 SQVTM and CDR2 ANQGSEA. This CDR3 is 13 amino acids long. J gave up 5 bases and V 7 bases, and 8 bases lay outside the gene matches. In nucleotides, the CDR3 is TGCAGCGCAGGGGGTTTTGAGGACAATGAGCAGTTCTTC. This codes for CSAGGFEDNEQFF.

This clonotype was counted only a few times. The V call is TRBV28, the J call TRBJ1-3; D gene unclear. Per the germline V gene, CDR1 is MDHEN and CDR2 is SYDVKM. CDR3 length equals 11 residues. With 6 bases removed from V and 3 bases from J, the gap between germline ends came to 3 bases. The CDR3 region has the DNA TGTGCCAGCAGCCTTGGAAACACCATATATTTT. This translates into CASSLGNTIYF.

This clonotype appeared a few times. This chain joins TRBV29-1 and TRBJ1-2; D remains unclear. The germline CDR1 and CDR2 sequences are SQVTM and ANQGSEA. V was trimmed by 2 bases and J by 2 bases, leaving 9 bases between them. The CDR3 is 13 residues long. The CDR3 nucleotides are TGCAGCGTTGAACCGAAACCAAACTATGGCTACACCTTC. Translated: CSVEPKPNYGYTF.

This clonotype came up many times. In DNA form, the CDR3 reads TGTGCCAGCAGTGAAGTCGGGGCGAGGACTGAAGCTTTCTTT. The encoded protein is CASSEVGARTEAFF. The gene calls are TRBV2 and TRBJ1-1; perhaps TRBD1 as D (5 bases). The V end was cut by 1 base, the J end by 5 bases, with 11 bases between. The CDR3 length is 14 residues. Germline V gene data show CDR1 as SNHLY and CDR2 as FYNNEI. Full variable domain (missing parts from reference TRBV2 and TRBJ1-1): EPEVTQTPSHQVTQMGQEVILRCVPISNHLYFYWYRQILGQKVEFLVSFYNNEISEKSEIFDDQFSVERPDGSNFTLKIRSTKLEDSAMYFCASSEVGARTEAFFGQGTRLTVV.

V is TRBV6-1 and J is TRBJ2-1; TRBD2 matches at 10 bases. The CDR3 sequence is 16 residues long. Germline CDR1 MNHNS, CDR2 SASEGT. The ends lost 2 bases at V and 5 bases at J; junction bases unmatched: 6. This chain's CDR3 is CASSELGSGRNNEQFF. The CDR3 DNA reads TGTGCCAGCAGTGAATTAGGTAGCGGGAGGAACAATGAGCAGTTCTTC.

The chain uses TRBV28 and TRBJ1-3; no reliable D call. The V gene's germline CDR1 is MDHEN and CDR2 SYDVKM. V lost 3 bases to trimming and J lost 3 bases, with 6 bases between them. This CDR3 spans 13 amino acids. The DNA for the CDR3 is TGTGCCAGCAGTTTCGAGGATGGAAACACCATATATTTT. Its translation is CASSFEDGNTIYF.

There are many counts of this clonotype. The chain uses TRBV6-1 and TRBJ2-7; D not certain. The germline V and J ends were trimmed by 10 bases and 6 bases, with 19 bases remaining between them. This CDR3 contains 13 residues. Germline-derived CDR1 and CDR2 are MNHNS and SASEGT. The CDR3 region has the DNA TGTGCCACCTGCCCAACAGCTAAGGTCGAGCAGTACTTC. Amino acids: CATCPTAKVEQYF.

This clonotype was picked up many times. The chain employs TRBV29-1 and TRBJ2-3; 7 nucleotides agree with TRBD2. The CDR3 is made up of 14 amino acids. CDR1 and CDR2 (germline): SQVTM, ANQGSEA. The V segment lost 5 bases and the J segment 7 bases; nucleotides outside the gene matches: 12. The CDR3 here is CSVRGLRETHTQYF. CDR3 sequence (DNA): TGCAGCGTTCGTGGATTGCGGGAGACGCATACGCAGTATTTT.

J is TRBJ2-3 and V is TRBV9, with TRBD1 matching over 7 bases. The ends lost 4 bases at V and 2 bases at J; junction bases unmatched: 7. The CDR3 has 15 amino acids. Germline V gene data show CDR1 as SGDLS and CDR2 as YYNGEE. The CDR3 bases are TGTGCCAGCAGCCCTAGGGACAGATTCACAGATACGCAGTATTTT. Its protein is CASSPRDRFTDTQYF.

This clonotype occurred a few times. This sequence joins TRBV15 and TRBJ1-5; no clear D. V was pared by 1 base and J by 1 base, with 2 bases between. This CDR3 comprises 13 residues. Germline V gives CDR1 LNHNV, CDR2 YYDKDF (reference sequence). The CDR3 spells CATSRASNQPQHF. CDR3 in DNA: TGTGCCACCAGCAGAGCGAGCAATCAGCCCCAGCATTTT. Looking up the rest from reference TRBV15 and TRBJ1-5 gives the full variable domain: DAMVIQNPRYQVTQFGKPVTLSCSQTLNHNVMYWYQQKSSQAPKLLFHYYDKDFNNEADTPDNFQSRRPNTSFCFLDIRSPGLGDTAMYLCATSRASNQPQHFGDGTRLSIL.